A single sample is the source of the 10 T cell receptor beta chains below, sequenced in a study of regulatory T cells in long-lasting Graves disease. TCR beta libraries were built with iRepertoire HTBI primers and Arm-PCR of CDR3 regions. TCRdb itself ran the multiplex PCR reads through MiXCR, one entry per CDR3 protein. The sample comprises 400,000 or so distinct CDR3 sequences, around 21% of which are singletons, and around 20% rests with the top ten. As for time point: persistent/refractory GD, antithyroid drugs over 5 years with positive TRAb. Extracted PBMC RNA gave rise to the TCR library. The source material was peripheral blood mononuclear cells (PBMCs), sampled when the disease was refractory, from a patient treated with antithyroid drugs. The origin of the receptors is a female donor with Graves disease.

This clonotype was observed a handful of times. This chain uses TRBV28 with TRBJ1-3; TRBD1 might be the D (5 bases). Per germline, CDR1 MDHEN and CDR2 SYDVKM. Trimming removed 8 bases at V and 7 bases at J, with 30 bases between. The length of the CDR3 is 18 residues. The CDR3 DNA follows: TGTGCCAGCTCGGGAGGGGATTTTGTCTGGACCCTGCGGAACACCATATATTTT. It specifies CASSGGDFVWTLRNTIYF.

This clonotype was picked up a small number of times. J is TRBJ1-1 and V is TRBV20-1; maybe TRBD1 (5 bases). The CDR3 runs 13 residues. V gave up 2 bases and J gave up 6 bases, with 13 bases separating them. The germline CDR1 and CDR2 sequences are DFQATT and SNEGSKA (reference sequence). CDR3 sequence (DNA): TGCAGTGCTAGACCGTGGGGGGGGGCTGAAGCTTTCTTT. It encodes CSARPWGGAEAFF.

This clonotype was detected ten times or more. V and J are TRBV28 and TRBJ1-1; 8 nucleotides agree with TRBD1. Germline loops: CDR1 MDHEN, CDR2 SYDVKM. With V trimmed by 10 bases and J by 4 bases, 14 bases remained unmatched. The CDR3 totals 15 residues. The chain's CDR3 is CATYHPGQGSTEAFF. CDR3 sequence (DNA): TGTGCCACCTATCACCCTGGACAGGGTAGCACTGAAGCTTTCTTT.

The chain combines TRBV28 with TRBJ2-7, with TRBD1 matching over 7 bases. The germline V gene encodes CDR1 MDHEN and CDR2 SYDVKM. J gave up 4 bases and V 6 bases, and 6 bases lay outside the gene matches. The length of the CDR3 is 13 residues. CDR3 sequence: CASRTRTGYEQYF. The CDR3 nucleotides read TGTGCCAGCAGGACAAGGACAGGTTACGAGCAGTACTTC.

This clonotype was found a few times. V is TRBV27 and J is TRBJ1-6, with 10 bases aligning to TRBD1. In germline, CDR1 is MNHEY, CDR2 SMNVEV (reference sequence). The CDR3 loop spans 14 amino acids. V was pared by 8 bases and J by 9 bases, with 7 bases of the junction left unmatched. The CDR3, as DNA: TGTGCCAGCGGCCGGGACAGGGGTGTTTCACCCCTCCACTTT. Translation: CASGRDRGVSPLHF.

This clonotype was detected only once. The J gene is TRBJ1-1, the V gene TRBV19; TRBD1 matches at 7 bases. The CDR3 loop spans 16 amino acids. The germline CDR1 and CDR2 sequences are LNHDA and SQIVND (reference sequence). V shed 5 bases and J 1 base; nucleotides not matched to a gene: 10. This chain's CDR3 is CASSSTGTVTNTEAFF. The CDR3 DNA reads TGTGCCAGTAGTTCAACGGGGACAGTTACGAACACTGAAGCTTTCTTT.

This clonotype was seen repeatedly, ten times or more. In DNA, the CDR3 is TGTGCCAGCAGTGAAGCTGGGACCGGCTATAATTCACCCCTCCACTTT. It encodes CASSEAGTGYNSPLHF. The genes are TRBV2 and TRBJ1-6, with D possibly being TRBD1 (5 bases). The CDR3 is 16 amino acids. The germline CDR1 and CDR2 sequences are SNHLY and FYNNEI. The V and J ends lost 0 bases and 3 bases respectively, with 9 bases between them.

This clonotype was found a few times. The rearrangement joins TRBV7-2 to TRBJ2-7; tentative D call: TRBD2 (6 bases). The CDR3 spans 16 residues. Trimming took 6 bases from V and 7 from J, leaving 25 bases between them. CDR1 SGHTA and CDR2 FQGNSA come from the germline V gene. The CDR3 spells CASSPSRGTILREQYF. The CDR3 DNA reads TGTGCCAGCAGTCCTAGCCGCGGGACCATTCTACGGGAGCAGTACTTC.

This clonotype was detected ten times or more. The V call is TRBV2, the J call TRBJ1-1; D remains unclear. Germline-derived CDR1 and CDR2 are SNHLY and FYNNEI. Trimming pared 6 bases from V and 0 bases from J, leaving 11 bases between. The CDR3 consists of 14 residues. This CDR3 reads CASRDRTVNTEAFF. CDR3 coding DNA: TGTGCCAGCAGGGATCGCACAGTGAACACTGAAGCTTTCTTT.

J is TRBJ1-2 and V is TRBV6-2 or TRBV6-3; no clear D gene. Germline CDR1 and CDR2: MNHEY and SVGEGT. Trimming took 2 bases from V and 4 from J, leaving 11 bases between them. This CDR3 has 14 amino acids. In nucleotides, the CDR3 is TGTGCCAGCAGTTACCGCGCTCTGACCTATGGCTACACCTTC. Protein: CASSYRALTYGYTF.